The following is a TCR beta chain sequence with its context. Authors' analysis steps: How many nucleated cells were present was estimated from reference gene primer amplification. Here immunoSEQ multiplex PCR was the method, and the copy in TCRdb shows in-frame clones only, minus some. The D gene and trimming were derived from the DNA, and the V and J assignments and clone size from that table. The sample carries roughly 200,000 clones, 84% recorded once. This record belongs to a study of blood T cell repertoires in COVID-19. On the study more broadly: Sites in the United States, Italy and Spain provided acute and convalescent COVID-19 samples. PBMCs, B-cell-depleted T cells, or T cells were the source of the cDNA or gDNA that made up the material.

The TCR sequence derives from a woman between 25 and 40 years old who had been exposed to COVID-19. The sample comprised PBMCs or T cells enriched from blood (not recorded which).

The CDR3 here is CASIVEGQNYEQYF. DNA for the CDR3: TGTGCCAGCATAGTTGAGGGACAGAACTACGAGCAGTACTTC. The V call is TRBV2, the J call TRBJ2-7; 7 nucleotides line up with TRBD1. CDR3 length: 14 amino acids. Germline assignment: CDR1 SNHLY and CDR2 FYNNEI. V lost 7 bases and J lost 3; bases outside the gene matches: 9.